These 7 T cell receptor beta chains were sequenced from one sample in a study of blood T cell repertoires in COVID-19. Using immunoSEQ multiplex PCR, the repertoire was profiled, and TCRdb retains in-frame clones only, with some absent. The data show tens of thousands of clones, 80% to 85% seen once. Sequencing used peripheral blood. The receptors here all came from a human donor in a cohort sampled during active COVID-19.

This clone was seen a few times. V usage is TRBV28 and J usage is TRBJ1-1, with 9 bases fitting TRBD1. The length of the CDR3 is 13 residues. Trimming cost V 8 bases and J 5 bases; bases outside gene matches: 6. Per the germline V gene, CDR1 is MDHEN and CDR2 is SYDVKM. The CDR3 sequence: CASHRGLRTEAFF. The CDR3 DNA reads as TGTGCCAGCCACAGGGGGCTAAGGACTGAAGCTTTCTTT.

The chain links TRBV29-1 to TRBJ2-5; TRBD1 matches at 8 bases. CDR1 SQVTM and CDR2 ANQGSEA come from the germline V gene. The V segment lost 1 base and the J segment 5 bases; nucleotides outside the gene matches: 6. The CDR3 length is 14 residues. This CDR3 is CSVEVLRGQETQYF. The DNA of the CDR3 is TGCAGCGTTGAAGTCCTCAGGGGGCAGGAGACCCAGTACTTC.

This rearrangement joins TRBV24-1 to TRBJ2-7, with TRBD1 matching over 7 bases. J was trimmed by 0 bases and V by 7 bases; bases with no gene match: 2. The CDR3 sequence is 13 residues long. The germline CDR1 and CDR2 sequences are KGHDR and SFDVKD. In DNA, the CDR3 is TGTGCCACCAGCGACAGGGCCTCCTACGAGCAGTACTTC. Translating it yields CATSDRASYEQYF.

The chain combines TRBV4-1 with TRBJ1-6; D ambiguous. This CDR3 spans 13 amino acids. V was cut by 0 bases and J by 8 bases, with 5 bases left in between. Germline CDR1 reads MGHRA; CDR2 reads YSYEKL. In nucleotides, the CDR3 is TGCGCCAGCAGCCAAGATCAGGATTCACCCCTCCACTTT. Translated, it gives CASSQDQDSPLHF.

The chain uses TRBV11-2 and TRBJ2-5; D possibly corresponds to TRBD2 (6 bases). V lost 4 bases and J lost 5, with 20 bases in between. The CDR3 has 16 amino acids. Germline V gene lookup returns CDR1 SGHAT and CDR2 FQNNGV. The CDR3 nucleotides are TGTGCCAGCAGCTCCTTGGGCCGGAGCGGGCTCGAGACCCAGTACTTC. As protein: CASSSLGRSGLETQYF.

The CDR3, as DNA: TGCGCCAGCAGCTTAACAGGGGCGAATTCACCCCTCCACTTT. Translating gives CASSLTGANSPLHF. J is TRBJ1-6 and V is TRBV5-1; 7 nucleotides align to TRBD1. V lost 2 bases and J lost 7; bases outside the gene matches: 3. This CDR3 is 14 amino acids long. The V gene's germline CDR1 is SGHRS and CDR2 YFSETQ.

CDR3 amino acids: CASSLQGIYNSPLHF. DNA of the CDR3: TGTGCCAGCAGCCTACAGGGGATCTATAATTCACCCCTCCACTTT. The chain employs TRBV7-2 and TRBJ1-6; TRBD1 aligns across 7 bases. The J segment lost 3 bases and the V segment lost 5 bases, leaving 4 bases of the junction unmatched. This CDR3 has 15 residues. Germline V gene sequence: CDR1 SGHTA, CDR2 FQGNSA.